One and the same sample provided the 8 T cell receptor beta chains below, sequenced in a study of identical twins. TCRdb used MiXCR to reprocess the 5' RACE reads, holding one entry per CDR3 protein. The table has 1.5 million to 2 million distinct CDR3 sequences, about 32% seen once. Source material: cord blood. The source of these receptors is a newborn girl in good health.

This clonotype has a count of ten or more. This chain links TRBV20-1 with TRBJ2-6; D uncertain. Germline CDR1 DFQATT, CDR2 SNEGSKA (reference sequence). The V end was cut by 1 base, the J end by 0 bases, with 4 bases between. The CDR3 spans 14 residues. The CDR3, as DNA: TGCAGTGCTAGAGCTTCCTCTGGGGCCAACGTCCTGACTTTC. Translation gives CSARASSGANVLTF.

This clonotype occurred a few times. V usage is TRBV7-2 and J usage is TRBJ1-6; D is undetermined. Per germline, CDR1 SGHTA and CDR2 FQGNSA. There are 16 residues in the CDR3. Trimming left V 2 bases short and J 0 bases short, with 8 bases between. The CDR3 reads CASSLRESSYNSPLHF. As DNA, the CDR3 is TGTGCCAGCAGCTTACGGGAGAGCTCCTATAATTCACCCCTCCACTTT.

V is TRBV12-5 and J is TRBJ2-7; weak D call: TRBD1 (6 bases). V was clipped by 2 bases and J by 7 bases, with 12 bases between them. The CDR3 has 13 residues. Germline CDR1 reads LGHNT; CDR2 reads FRNRAP. CDR3 nucleotides: TGTGCTAGTGGTTTGACAGGGTACAATGAGCAGTACTTC. This codes for CASGLTGYNEQYF.

The chain recombines TRBV5-5 with TRBJ1-4; D is uncertain. V was clipped by 0 bases and J by 8 bases, with 14 bases between them. CDR1 and CDR2 from the germline V gene are SGHKS and YYEKEE (reference sequence). This CDR3 is 15 amino acids long. This CDR3 is CASSLASGLNEKLFF. The CDR3 DNA follows: TGTGCCAGCAGCTTGGCCTCCGGTCTGAACGAAAAACTGTTTTTT.

A few counts support this clonotype. The chain combines TRBV6-1 with TRBJ1-2; no reliable D call. V dropped 6 bases and J dropped 4 bases, with 12 bases sitting between them. Germline V gene sequence: CDR1 MNHNS, CDR2 SASEGT. The CDR3 is 13 amino acids. The CDR3 bases are TGTGCCAGCAGGAAGGACGGCCTCTATGGCTACACCTTC. Its protein product is CASRKDGLYGYTF.

This clonotype has a single count. The chain joins TRBV7-9 to TRBJ1-1; D is undetermined. Germline-derived CDR1 and CDR2 are SEHNR and FQNEAQ (reference sequence). The CDR3 is 13 amino acids. The germline V and J ends were trimmed by 3 bases and 5 bases, with 10 bases remaining between them. The CDR3 DNA reads as TGTGCCAGCAGCTTGACCCCGGTGACTGAAGCTTTCTTT. Protein: CASSLTPVTEAFF.

This clonotype has just one count. The rearrangement uses TRBV11-2 and TRBJ2-5, with 7 bases aligning to TRBD2. This CDR3 is built from 18 residues. Germline lookup yields CDR1 SGHAT and CDR2 FQNNGV. The V gene end was trimmed by 4 bases and the J gene end by 11 bases; junction bases not matched to a gene: 25. For the CDR3, the DNA is TGTGCCAGCAGCTCCGGGCGGGGGTCGTCTAGAAGGAACAATGAGCAGTACTTC. Protein: CASSSGRGSSRRNNEQYF.

This clonotype was observed a handful of times. The chain employs TRBV11-2 and TRBJ2-7, with 10 bases aligning to TRBD2. The length of the CDR3 is 17 residues. Germline CDR1 reads SGHAT; CDR2 reads FQNNGV. Losses at the gene ends were 5 bases for V and 5 bases for J; bases not matched to a gene: 15. CDR3 protein: CASSPLGGAGGRDEQYF. In DNA form, the CDR3 reads TGTGCCAGCAGCCCCCTTGGTGGAGCGGGGGGGCGTGACGAGCAGTACTTC.